The present T cell receptor (beta chain) was sequenced within a study of blood T cell repertoires in COVID-19. The CDR3 spans 13 residues. V lost 3 bases and J lost 2, with 5 bases in between. Germline V gene data show CDR1 as SNHLY and CDR2 as FYNNEI. Method: immunoSEQ multiplex PCR; TCRdb's copy keeps in-frame clones and lacks some. The sample consists of 200,000 to 300,000 clones, 75% to 85% of them appearing once. What was sequenced was peripheral blood. The TCR originated in a human donor in a cohort sampled during active COVID-19. The J gene is TRBJ1-5, the V gene TRBV2; D gene ambiguous. CDR3: CASSERGNQPQHF. DNA of the CDR3: TGTGCCAGCAGTGAGAGGGGCAATCAGCCCCAGCATTTT.